This T cell receptor (beta chain) was obtained from a study of T cell changes during pregnancy in multiple sclerosis. Assay: immunoSEQ multiplex PCR; the TCRdb copy retains only in-frame clones and omits some. The data hold around 97,000 clones, with 90% observed a single time. Germline CDR1 reads MNHEY; CDR2 reads SMNVEV (reference sequence). The V and J ends lost 1 base and 11 bases respectively, with 8 bases between them. The CDR3 length is 12 residues. Sequencing was performed on peripheral blood, taken in the second trimester of pregnancy. The sequence was obtained from a female donor in good health, enrolled as a control in a pregnancy study. The chain combines TRBV27 with TRBJ1-4; tentative D call: TRBD1 (5 bases). This chain's CDR3 is CASSLFKGKLFF. CDR3 coding DNA: TGTGCCAGCAGTTTATTCAAGGGGAAACTGTTTTTT. Supplemented by reference TRBV27 and TRBJ1-4, the full variable domain reads EAQVTQNPRYLITVTGKKLTVTCSQNMNHEYMSWYRQDPGLGLRQIYYSMNVEVTDKGDVPEGYKVSRKEKRNFPLILESPSPNQTSLYFCASSLFKGKLFFGSGTQLSVL.